The next 16 T cell receptor beta chains were all read from a single sample in a study of T cells in Graves' hyperthyroidism and ophthalmopathy. RNA transcripts served as the template for amplifying TCR beta CDR3 regions. HTBI primers drove first-round RT-PCR of the TCR CDR3. TCRdb fed the multiplex PCR reads into MiXCR, producing one record per CDR3 protein. The sample lists fewer than 700,000 distinct CDR3 sequences; 17% were seen once. Sequencing was performed on blood. The receptors were sampled from a woman in her late teens or twenties with Graves' ophthalmopathy.

The chain joins TRBV4-1 to TRBJ1-2; tentative D call: TRBD1 (5 bases). The CDR3 has 15 residues. Per the germline V gene, CDR1 is MGHRA and CDR2 is YSYEKL. The V end lost 3 bases, the J end lost 6 bases, and 17 bases lay between the germline ends. DNA for the CDR3: TGCGCCAGCAGCCAGTTCGCGGGGGGAAAGCATGGCTACACCTTC. Encoded protein: CASSQFAGGKHGYTF.

This clonotype was seen at least ten times. The chain carries TRBV20-1 and TRBJ2-1, with 10 bases that match TRBD1. The CDR3 spans 15 residues. Germline V lookup: CDR1 DFQATT, CDR2 SNEGSKA (reference sequence). J was trimmed by 7 bases and V by 6 bases; bases with no gene match: 12. The CDR3 loop reads CSAIDRGRGGNEQFF. The CDR3 nucleotides read TGCAGTGCGATTGACAGGGGGCGTGGGGGTAATGAGCAGTTCTTC.

The sample holds many counts of this clonotype. The V gene is TRBV27, the J gene TRBJ2-1, with 14 bases that match TRBD2. J was trimmed by 9 bases and V by 7 bases; bases with no gene match: 8. Germline values: CDR1 MNHEY, CDR2 SMNVEV (reference sequence). CDR3 length equals 15 residues. CDR3: CASNHRTSGGSEQFF. DNA of the CDR3: TGTGCCAGCAATCATCGGACTAGCGGGGGGAGTGAGCAGTTCTTC.

This rearrangement joins TRBV7-3 to TRBJ2-1; possible D gene TRBD1, 5 bases. From germline, CDR1 is SGHTA and CDR2 FQGTGA. The CDR3 has 16 amino acids. V was shortened by 5 bases and J by 1 base, with 15 bases between the two germline ends. CDR3 region: CASSTKAGWSYNEQFF. CDR3 bases: TGTGCCAGCAGCACTAAAGCAGGGTGGTCCTACAATGAGCAGTTCTTC.

This clonotype has only a few counts. The rearrangement joins TRBV6-1 to TRBJ1-3; a possible D gene is TRBD1 (5 bases). The V end was cut by 6 bases, the J end by 0 bases, with 12 bases between. CDR1 MNHNS and CDR2 SASEGT come from the germline V gene. CDR3 length equals 15 residues. The CDR3 coding sequence is TGTGCCAGCAGCGCCAACGGGGCCTCTGGAAACACCATATATTTT. This translates into CASSANGASGNTIYF.

The table lists this clonotype with many counts. This sequence joins TRBV20-1 and TRBJ1-1; a possible D gene is TRBD1 (5 bases). The germline gives CDR1 DFQATT, CDR2 SNEGSKA (reference sequence). V lost 3 bases and J lost 1, with 12 bases in between. The CDR3 has 14 residues. In nucleotides, the CDR3 is TGCAGTGCTAGGCCGGGACCTAAGAACACTGAAGCTTTCTTT. This sequence encodes CSARPGPKNTEAFF.

The chain combines TRBV12-3 or TRBV12-4 with TRBJ2-5; the D gene is possibly TRBD1 (6 bases). Trimming took off 6 bases at V and 1 base at J, with 21 bases between the two ends. This CDR3 contains 17 residues. The CDR3 loop is CASSRGYRDPFQETQYF. In nucleotides, the CDR3 is TGTGCCAGCAGCCGAGGTTACAGGGACCCCTTCCAAGAGACCCAGTACTTC.

This clonotype was observed a few times. The chain combines TRBV15 with TRBJ2-7; D possibly corresponds to TRBD1 (6 bases). This CDR3 is built from 18 residues. V gave up 0 bases and J gave up 0 bases, with 18 bases separating them. CDR1 and CDR2 (germline): LNHNV, YYDKDF (reference sequence). The chain's CDR3 is CATSREMGRQVSSYEQYF. In nucleotides, the CDR3 is TGTGCCACCAGCAGAGAAATGGGAAGACAGGTTAGCTCCTACGAGCAGTACTTC.

V and J are TRBV20-1 and TRBJ1-1, with TRBD1 matching over 9 bases. Per germline, CDR1 DFQATT and CDR2 SNEGSKA (reference sequence). The V segment lost 2 bases and the J segment 4 bases; nucleotides outside the gene matches: 2. The CDR3 length is 13 residues. CDR3 amino acids: CSARQQGATEAFF. The CDR3 DNA sequence: TGCAGTGCTAGACAACAGGGGGCCACTGAAGCTTTCTTT.

The chain links TRBV11-2 to TRBJ1-4; D is unclear. V was trimmed by 5 bases and J by 8 bases, leaving 15 bases between them. This CDR3 has 14 amino acids. Germline V CDR1 and CDR2: SGHAT, FQNNGV. The CDR3 DNA reads as TGTGCCAGCAGCCAAACCGGGGTGGCCGAAAAACTGTTTTTT. This codes for CASSQTGVAEKLFF.

This clonotype came up many times. This chain connects TRBV28 to TRBJ2-3; tentatively, D is TRBD2 (9 bases). This CDR3 is 19 amino acids long. Looked up from germline, CDR1 is MDHEN and CDR2 is SYDVKM. V lost 2 bases, J lost 0 bases, and 21 bases lay in between. The CDR3 protein is CASSLLAGNRGFSTDTQYF. The CDR3 DNA reads TGTGCCAGCAGTTTACTAGCGGGAAACAGGGGGTTTAGCACAGATACGCAGTATTTT.

This clonotype came up a few times. J is TRBJ2-1 and V is TRBV28; D gene ambiguous. The CDR3 length is 18 residues. The germline CDR1 and CDR2 sequences are MDHEN and SYDVKM. Trimming removed 6 bases from V and 7 bases from J, with 28 bases in between. The CDR3 protein is CASSQGIPPVRVRNEQFF. The CDR3, as DNA: TGTGCCAGCAGCCAAGGTATACCCCCGGTCCGGGTGCGGAATGAGCAGTTCTTC.

This clonotype appeared many times. The chain recombines TRBV27 with TRBJ2-3; 9 bases fit TRBD2. CDR1 is MNHEY, CDR2 SMNVEV, per germline (reference sequence). The CDR3 extends over 18 amino acids. Trimming cost V 7 bases and J 0 bases; bases outside gene matches: 14. The CDR3 sequence: CASTPTAGLAGSTDTQYF. The CDR3 coding sequence is TGTGCCAGCACCCCTACGGCTGGGCTAGCGGGGAGCACAGATACGCAGTATTTT.

The V gene is TRBV7-3, the J gene TRBJ2-2, with 7 bases matching TRBD1. Germline V lookup: CDR1 SGHTA, CDR2 FQGTGA. The CDR3 has 15 residues. With V trimmed by 9 bases and J by 3 bases, 10 bases remained unmatched. In nucleotides, the CDR3 is TGTGCCAGTAGCCGGACAGGACCTCACACCGGGGAGCTGTTTTTT. It encodes CASSRTGPHTGELFF.

The chain is built from TRBV19 and TRBJ1-5; D remains ambiguous. In germline, CDR1 is LNHDA, CDR2 SQIVND (reference sequence). The CDR3 runs to 16 residues. V lost 3 bases and J 0 bases, leaving 12 bases between the germline ends. The CDR3 coding sequence is TGTGCCAGTAGTATTATCGGGCCCGGTAGCAATCAGCCCCAGCATTTT. Amino acid sequence: CASSIIGPGSNQPQHF.

This clonotype was picked up a small number of times. This sequence joins TRBV5-6 and TRBJ2-7; no firm D call. The CDR3 contains 20 residues. Trimming cost V 0 bases and J 0 bases, with 25 bases left between them. Germline CDR1 is SGHDT and CDR2 is YYEEEE. The CDR3 region is CASSLASSSVSGPISYEQYF. In DNA, the CDR3 is TGTGCCAGCAGCTTGGCCAGTAGTAGTGTATCTGGACCTATCTCCTACGAGCAGTACTTC.